This T cell receptor beta chain stems from a study of T cell changes during pregnancy in multiple sclerosis. The data were produced by immunoSEQ multiplex PCR, yet TCRdb's version contains in-frame clones alone and is incomplete. This table holds 40,000 to 50,000 clones, 80% to 90% found once. The CDR3 is 14 residues long. Germline loops: CDR1 MDHEN, CDR2 SYDVKM. With V trimmed by 10 bases and J by 9 bases, 14 bases remained unmatched. The gene calls are TRBV28 and TRBJ2-1, with TRBD2 matching 8 bases. The TCR was taken from a female donor with multiple sclerosis, enrolled in a pregnancy study. Sequencing used CD4+ T cells from peripheral blood mononuclear cells, obtained in the first trimester of pregnancy. CDR3 DNA: TGTGCCACAAACGGGGGTAGCGGGAAGGGTGAGCAGTTCTTC. It encodes CATNGGSGKGEQFF.